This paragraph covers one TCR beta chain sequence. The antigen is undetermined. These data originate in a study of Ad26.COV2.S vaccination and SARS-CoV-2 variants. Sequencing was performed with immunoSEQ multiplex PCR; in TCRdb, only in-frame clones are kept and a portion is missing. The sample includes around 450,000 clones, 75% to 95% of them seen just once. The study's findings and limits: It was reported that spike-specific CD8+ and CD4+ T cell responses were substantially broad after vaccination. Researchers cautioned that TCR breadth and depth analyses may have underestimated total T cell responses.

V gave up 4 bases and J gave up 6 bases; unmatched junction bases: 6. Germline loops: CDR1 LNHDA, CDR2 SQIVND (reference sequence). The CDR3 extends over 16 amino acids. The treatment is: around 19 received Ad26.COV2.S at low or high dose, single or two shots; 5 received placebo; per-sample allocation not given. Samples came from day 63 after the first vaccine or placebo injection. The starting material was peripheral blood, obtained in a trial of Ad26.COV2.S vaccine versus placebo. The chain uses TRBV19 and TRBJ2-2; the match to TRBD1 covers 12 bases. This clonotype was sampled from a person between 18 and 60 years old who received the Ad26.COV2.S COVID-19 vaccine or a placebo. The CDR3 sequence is CASSRGQGAKPGELFF. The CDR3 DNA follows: TGTGCCAGTAGTAGGGGACAGGGGGCCAAGCCCGGGGAGCTGTTTTTT.